This T cell receptor beta chain appears in the sequencing data of a study of blood T cell repertoires in COVID-19 (dated by TCRdb to the early 2020s). A note on the overall study: Collaborator samples came from the United States, Italy and Spain and covered acute and convalescent phases of COVID-19. The prospective study material was composed of cDNA or gDNA derived from T cells, B-cell-depleted T cells, or PBMCs. Subjects who had been exposed to COVID-19, were actively infected with it, or had recovered from it provided the deeply sampled blood TCRbeta repertoires that made up the dataset. The repertoires were released in a freely available public database meant as a resource for research on the immune response to SARS-CoV-2. The samples were drawn from the first 160 participants of the ongoing ImmuneRACE study and from some 1,300 subjects provided by 6 global collaborators. Nearly every sample came with metadata listing a de-identified subject ID, COVID-19 status, age in years and sex. HLA class I and class II types, where available, came from metadata supplied by the sample provider rather than from assay-based typing. Broader findings and caveats from the paper: How much clinical and demographic metadata was included differed by source and by participant, and the metadata was provided uncurated.

This clone appeared once. Its antigen remains undetermined. No per-base quality is available; no much larger clone lies one base away. Each collaborating institution followed its own protocols to collect whole blood in K2EDTA tubes. For TCRbeta analysis, collaborators shipped samples as frozen whole blood, isolated PBMCs, or DNA extracted from either of those sample types. V is pared back by 0 bases and J by 2 bases, with 8 bases lying between the germline termini. The CDR3 runs 13 residues from the cysteine to the phenylalanine. Left in the record is the CDR3 DNA by itself, 39 bases read in frame from the first base. CDR1 and CDR2, looked up from the germline V gene (reference sequence), are GTSNPN and SVGIG. TCRbeta CDR3 regions were amplified from genomic DNA using the immunoSEQ Assay, a bias-controlled multiplex PCR. The paper's data handling went like this. Nucleated cell counts per sample were estimated from amplification of reference gene primers within the assay. Sequence reads were collapsed and filtered to measure the absolute abundance of every unique TCRbeta CDR3 rearrangement. For each sample, productive Simpson clonality was calculated by taking the square root of Simpson's diversity index across productive rearrangements. TCRdb stores this immuneACCESS table with in-frame sequences only. Part of the clones is absent; in the studies checked, under half of the shortfall reflects unresolved V genes, and no reason is known for the rest. V and J calls and clone size follow that table, whereas D and trimming were derived from the DNA. The sample table shows some 54,000 clones, and about 85% are seen once. Of the sample, 6.9% is held by the ten largest clones.

The sequence links TRBV30 to TRBJ2-7; TRBD1 might be the D gene, on 5 matching bases. This clonotype was obtained from a man aged 65-85 years with active COVID-19. The sequenced sample was peripheral blood. CDR3 region: CAWSVGRAYEQYF. The DNA sequence is as follows: TGTGCCTGGAGTGTAGGCAGGGCCTACGAGCAGTACTTC.